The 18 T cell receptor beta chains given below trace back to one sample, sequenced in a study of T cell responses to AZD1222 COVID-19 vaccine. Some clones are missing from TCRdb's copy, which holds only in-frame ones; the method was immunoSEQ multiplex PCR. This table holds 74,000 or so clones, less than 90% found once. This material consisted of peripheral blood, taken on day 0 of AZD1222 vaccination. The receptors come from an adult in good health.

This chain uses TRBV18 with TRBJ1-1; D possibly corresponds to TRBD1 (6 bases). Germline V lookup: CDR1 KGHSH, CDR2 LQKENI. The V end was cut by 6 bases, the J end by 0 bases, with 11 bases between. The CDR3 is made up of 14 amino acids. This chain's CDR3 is CASSQQGMNTEAFF. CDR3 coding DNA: TGTGCCAGCTCTCAACAGGGTATGAACACTGAAGCTTTCTTT.

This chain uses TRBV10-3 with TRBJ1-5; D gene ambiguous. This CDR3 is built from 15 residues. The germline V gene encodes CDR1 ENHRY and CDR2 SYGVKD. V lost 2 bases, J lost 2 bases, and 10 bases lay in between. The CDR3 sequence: CAISENDIGNQPQHF. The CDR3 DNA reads TGTGCCATCAGTGAGAACGACATAGGCAATCAGCCCCAGCATTTT.

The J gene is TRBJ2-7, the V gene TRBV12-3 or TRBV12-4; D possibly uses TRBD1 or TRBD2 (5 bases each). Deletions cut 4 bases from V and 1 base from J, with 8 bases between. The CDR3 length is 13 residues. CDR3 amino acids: CASSWDGSYEQYF. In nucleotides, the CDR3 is TGTGCCAGCAGTTGGGACGGTTCCTACGAGCAGTACTTC.

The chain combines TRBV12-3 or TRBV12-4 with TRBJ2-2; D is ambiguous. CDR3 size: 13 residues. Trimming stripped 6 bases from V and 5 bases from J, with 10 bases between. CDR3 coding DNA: TGTGCCAGCAGAGGGCTAGAGACCGGGGAGCTGTTTTTT. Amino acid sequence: CASRGLETGELFF.

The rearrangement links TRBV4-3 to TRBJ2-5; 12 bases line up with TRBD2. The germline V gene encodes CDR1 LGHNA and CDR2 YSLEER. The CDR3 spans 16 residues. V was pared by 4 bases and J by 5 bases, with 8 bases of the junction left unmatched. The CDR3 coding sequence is TGCGCCAGCAGCCGGCGGACTAGCGGGGATTTGGAGACCCAGTACTTC. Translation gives CASSRRTSGDLETQYF.

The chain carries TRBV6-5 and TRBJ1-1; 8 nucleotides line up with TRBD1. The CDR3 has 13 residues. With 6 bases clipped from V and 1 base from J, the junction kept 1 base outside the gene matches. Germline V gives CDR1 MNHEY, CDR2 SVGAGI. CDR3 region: CASRGTGNTEAFF. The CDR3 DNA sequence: TGTGCCAGCAGAGGGACAGGGAACACTGAAGCTTTCTTT.

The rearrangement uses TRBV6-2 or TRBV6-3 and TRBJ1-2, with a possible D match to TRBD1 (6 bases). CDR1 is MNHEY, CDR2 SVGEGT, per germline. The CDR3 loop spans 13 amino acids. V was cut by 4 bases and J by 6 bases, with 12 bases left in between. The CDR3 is CASSLGGRNGYTF. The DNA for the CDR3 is TGTGCCAGCAGTTTGGGGGGGCGCAATGGCTACACCTTC.

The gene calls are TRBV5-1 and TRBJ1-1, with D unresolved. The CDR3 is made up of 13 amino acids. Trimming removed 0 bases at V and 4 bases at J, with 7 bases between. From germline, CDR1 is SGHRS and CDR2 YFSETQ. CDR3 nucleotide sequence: TGCGCCAGCAGCTTGGCGGCCGGCACTGAAGCTTTCTTT. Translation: CASSLAAGTEAFF.

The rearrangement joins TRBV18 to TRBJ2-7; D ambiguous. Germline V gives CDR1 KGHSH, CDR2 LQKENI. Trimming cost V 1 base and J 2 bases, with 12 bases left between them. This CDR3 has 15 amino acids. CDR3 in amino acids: CASSPLRGRTYEQYF. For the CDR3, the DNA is TGTGCCAGCTCACCACTAAGAGGCAGGACCTACGAGCAGTACTTC.

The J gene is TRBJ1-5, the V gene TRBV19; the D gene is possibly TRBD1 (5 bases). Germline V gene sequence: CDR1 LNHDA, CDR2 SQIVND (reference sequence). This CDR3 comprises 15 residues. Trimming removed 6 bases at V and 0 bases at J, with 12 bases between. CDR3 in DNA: TGTGCCAGTAGAGTGGGGGAATATAGCAATCAGCCCCAGCATTTT. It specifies CASRVGEYSNQPQHF.

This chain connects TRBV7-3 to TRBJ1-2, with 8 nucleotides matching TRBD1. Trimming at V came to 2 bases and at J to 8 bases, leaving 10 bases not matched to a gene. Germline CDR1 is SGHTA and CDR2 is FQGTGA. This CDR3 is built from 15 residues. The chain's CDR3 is CASSLAQSTGEGYTF. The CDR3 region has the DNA TGTGCCAGCAGCTTAGCGCAATCGACAGGGGAAGGCTACACCTTC.

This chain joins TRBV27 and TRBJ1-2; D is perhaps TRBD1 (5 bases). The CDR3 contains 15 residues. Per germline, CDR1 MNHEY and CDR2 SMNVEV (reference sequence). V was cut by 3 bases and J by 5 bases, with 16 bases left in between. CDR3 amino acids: CASSFGAEGIYGYTF. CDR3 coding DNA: TGTGCCAGCAGTTTTGGGGCGGAGGGTATTTATGGCTACACCTTC.

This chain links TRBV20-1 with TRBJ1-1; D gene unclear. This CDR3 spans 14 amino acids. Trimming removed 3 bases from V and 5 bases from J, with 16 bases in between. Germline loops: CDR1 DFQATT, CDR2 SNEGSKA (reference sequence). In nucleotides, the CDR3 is TGCAGTGCTAGTGAGGGTTCTGCCGATACTGAAGCTTTCTTT. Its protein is CSASEGSADTEAFF.

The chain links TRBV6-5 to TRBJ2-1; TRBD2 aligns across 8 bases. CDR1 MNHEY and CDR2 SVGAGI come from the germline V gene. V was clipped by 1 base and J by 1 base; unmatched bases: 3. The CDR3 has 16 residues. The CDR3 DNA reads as TGTGCCAGCAGTTACTTAGCGGGAAGGTCCTACAATGAGCAGTTCTTC. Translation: CASSYLAGRSYNEQFF.

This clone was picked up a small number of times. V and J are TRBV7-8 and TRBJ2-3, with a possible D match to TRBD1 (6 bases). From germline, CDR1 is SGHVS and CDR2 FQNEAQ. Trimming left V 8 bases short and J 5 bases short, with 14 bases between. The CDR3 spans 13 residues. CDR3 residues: CASSRGWIDTQYF. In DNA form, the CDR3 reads TGTGCCAGCTCGAGGGGGTGGATAGATACGCAGTATTTT.

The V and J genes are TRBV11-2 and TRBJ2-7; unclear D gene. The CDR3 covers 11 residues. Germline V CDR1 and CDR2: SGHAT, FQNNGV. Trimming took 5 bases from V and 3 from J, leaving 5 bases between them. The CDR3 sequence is CASSTFYEQYF. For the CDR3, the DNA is TGTGCCAGCAGCACTTTCTACGAGCAGTACTTC.

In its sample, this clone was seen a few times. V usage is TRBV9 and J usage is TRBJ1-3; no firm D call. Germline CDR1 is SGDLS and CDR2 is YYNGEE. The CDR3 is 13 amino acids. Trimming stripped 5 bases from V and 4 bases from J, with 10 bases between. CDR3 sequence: CASRETAGNTIYF. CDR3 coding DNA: TGTGCCAGCAGGGAGACGGCAGGAAACACCATATATTTT.

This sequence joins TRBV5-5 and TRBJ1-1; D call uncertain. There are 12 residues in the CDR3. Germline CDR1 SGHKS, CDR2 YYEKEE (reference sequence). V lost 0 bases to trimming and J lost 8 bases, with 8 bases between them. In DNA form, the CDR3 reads TGTGCCAGCAGCTTGGAGGTCGGAGAAGCTTTCTTT. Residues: CASSLEVGEAFF. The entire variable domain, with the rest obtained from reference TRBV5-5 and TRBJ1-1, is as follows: DAGVTQSPTHLIKTRGQQVTLRCSPISGHKSVSWYQQVLGQGPQFIFQYYEKEERGRGNFPDRFSARQFPNYSSELNVNALLLGDSALYLCASSLEVGEAFFGQGTRLTVV.